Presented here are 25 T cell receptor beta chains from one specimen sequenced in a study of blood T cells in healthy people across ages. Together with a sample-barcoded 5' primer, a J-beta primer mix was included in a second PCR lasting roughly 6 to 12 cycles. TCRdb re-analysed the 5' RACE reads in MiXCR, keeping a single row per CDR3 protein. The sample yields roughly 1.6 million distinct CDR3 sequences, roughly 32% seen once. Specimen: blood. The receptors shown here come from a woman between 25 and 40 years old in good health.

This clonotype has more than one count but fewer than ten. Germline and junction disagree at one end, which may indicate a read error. The DNA of the CDR3 is TGTGCCAACAGCTCGACTAGCGAATACAATGAGCAGTTCTTC. This translates into CANSSTSEYNEQFF. This chain connects TRBV7-8 to TRBJ2-1, with TRBD2 matching over 8 bases. Germline V gene data show CDR1 as SGHVS and CDR2 as FQNEAQ. The CDR3 runs to 14 residues.

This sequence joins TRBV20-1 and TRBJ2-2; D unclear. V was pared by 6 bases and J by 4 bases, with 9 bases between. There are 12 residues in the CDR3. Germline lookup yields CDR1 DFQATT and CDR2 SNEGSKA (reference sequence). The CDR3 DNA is TGCAGTGCACTTACGGGCACCGGGGAGCTGTTTTTT. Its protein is CSALTGTGELFF.

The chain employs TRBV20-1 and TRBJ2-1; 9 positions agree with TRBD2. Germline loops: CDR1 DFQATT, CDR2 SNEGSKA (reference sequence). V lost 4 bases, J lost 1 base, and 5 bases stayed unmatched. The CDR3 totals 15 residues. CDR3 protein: CSAISSGISYNEQFF. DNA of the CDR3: TGCAGTGCTATCTCTAGCGGGATATCCTACAATGAGCAGTTCTTC.

This chain's CDR3 is CAIRGQGPNHGYTF. The DNA for the CDR3 is TGTGCCATCAGAGGACAGGGGCCCAACCATGGCTACACCTTC. The chain links TRBV10-3 to TRBJ1-2, with 9 bases that match TRBD1. V lost 6 bases and J lost 6; bases outside the gene matches: 8. Germline V lookup: CDR1 ENHRY, CDR2 SYGVKD. The CDR3 is 14 residues long.

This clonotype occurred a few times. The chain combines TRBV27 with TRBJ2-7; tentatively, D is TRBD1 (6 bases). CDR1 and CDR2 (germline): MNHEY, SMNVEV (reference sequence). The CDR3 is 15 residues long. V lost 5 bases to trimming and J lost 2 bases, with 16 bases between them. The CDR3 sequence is CASSNSGTIPYEQYF. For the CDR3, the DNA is TGTGCCAGCAGTAACTCCGGGACAATCCCCTACGAGCAGTACTTC.

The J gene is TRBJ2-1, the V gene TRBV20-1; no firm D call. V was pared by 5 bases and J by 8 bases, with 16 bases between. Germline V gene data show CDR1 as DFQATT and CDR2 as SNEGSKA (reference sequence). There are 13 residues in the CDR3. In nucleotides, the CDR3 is TGCAGTGCTGCTACGGGCCTAGGCGATGAGCAGTTCTTC. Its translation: CSAATGLGDEQFF.

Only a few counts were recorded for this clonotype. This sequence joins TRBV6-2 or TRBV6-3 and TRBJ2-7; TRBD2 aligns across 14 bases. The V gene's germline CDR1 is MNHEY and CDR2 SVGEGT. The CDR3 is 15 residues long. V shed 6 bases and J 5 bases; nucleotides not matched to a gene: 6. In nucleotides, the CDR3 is TGTGCCAGCAGACGGACTAGCGGGAGGCCCAACGAGCAGTACTTC. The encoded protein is CASRRTSGRPNEQYF.

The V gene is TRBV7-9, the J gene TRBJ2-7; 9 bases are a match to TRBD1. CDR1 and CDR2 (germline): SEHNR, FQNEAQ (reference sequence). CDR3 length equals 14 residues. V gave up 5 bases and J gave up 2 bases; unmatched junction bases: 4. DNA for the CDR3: TGTGCCAGCAGCGCCAGGGACAGGGCCTACGAGCAGTACTTC. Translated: CASSARDRAYEQYF.

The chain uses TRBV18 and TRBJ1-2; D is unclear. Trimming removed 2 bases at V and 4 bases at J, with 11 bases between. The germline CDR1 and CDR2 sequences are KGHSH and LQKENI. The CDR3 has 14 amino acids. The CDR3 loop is CASSPKQSGYGYTF. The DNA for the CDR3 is TGTGCCAGCTCACCAAAGCAGAGCGGCTATGGCTACACCTTC.

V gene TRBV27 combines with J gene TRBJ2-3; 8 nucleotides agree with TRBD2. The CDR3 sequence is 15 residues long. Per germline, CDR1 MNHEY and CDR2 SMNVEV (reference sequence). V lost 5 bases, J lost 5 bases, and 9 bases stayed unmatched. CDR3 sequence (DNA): TGTGCCAGCAGTACGGGGGGGGCGACCAGAGATACGCAGTATTTT. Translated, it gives CASSTGGATRDTQYF.

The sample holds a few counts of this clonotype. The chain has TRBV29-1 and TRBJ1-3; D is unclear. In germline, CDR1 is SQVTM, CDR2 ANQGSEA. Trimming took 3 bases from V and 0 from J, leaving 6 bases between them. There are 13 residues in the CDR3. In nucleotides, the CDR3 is TGCAGCGTTGAGGCTCACTCTGGAAACACCATATATTTT. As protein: CSVEAHSGNTIYF.

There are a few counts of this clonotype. The CDR3 bases are TGCGCCAGCAGGAGCGGGGCATCAATCACAGATACGCAGTATTTT. It yields the protein CASRSGASITDTQYF. The chain links TRBV4-1 to TRBJ2-3; 7 bases are shared with TRBD2. With V trimmed by 6 bases and J by 2 bases, 8 bases remained unmatched. The germline V gene encodes CDR1 MGHRA and CDR2 YSYEKL. The CDR3 is 15 amino acids.

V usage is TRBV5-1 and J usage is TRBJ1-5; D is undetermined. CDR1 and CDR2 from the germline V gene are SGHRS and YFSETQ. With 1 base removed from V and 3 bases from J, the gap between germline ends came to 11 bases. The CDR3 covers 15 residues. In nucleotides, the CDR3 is TGCGCCAGCAGCTTGAGCCCGGGTATCAATCAGCCCCAGCATTTT. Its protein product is CASSLSPGINQPQHF.

Here the CDR3 DNA reads TGTGCCAGCAGCTTAGGCGGCGCGGGGGCTGATGGCTACACCTTC. As protein: CASSLGGAGADGYTF. The chain combines TRBV7-8 with TRBJ1-2, with TRBD1 as a possible D gene (6 bases). CDR1 SGHVS and CDR2 FQNEAQ come from the germline V gene. The CDR3 covers 15 residues. The V end was cut by 1 base, the J end by 6 bases, with 15 bases between.

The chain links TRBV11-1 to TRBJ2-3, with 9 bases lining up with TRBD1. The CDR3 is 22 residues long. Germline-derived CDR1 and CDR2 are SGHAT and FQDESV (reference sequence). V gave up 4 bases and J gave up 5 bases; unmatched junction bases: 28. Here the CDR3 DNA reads TGTGCCAGCAGCTCCCTTCACCCGGCTGAGAGGGGCGACAGGGGGGTGAGAGATACGCAGTATTTT. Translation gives CASSSLHPAERGDRGVRDTQYF.

The CDR3 bases are TGTGCCTGGAGTCCGCGGATGGTCCCCGAGCAGTACTTC. This translates into CAWSPRMVPEQYF. The J gene is TRBJ2-7, the V gene TRBV30, with D uncertain. The CDR3 spans 13 residues. Trimming pared 2 bases from V and 6 bases from J, leaving 14 bases between. Per the germline V gene, CDR1 is GTSNPN and CDR2 is SVGIG (reference sequence). The variable domain in full, with the rest retrieved from reference TRBV30 and TRBJ2-7, is SQTIHQWPATLVQPVGSPLSLECTVEGTSNPNLYWYRQAAGRGLQLLFYSVGIGQISSEVPQNLSASRPQDRQFILSSKKLLLSDSGFYLCAWSPRMVPEQYFGPGTRLTVT.

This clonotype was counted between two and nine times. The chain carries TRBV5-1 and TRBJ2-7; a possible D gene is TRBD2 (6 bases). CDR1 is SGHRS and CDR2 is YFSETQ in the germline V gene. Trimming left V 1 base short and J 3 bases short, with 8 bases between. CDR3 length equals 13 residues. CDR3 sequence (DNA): TGCGCCAGCAGCTTGACTAGCTTCTACGAGCAGTACTTC. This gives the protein CASSLTSFYEQYF. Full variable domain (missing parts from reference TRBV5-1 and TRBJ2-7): KAGVTQTPRYLIKTRGQQVTLSCSPISGHRSVSWYQQTPGQGLQFLFEYFSETQRNKGNFPGRFSGRQFSNSRSEMNVSTLELGDSALYLCASSLTSFYEQYFGPGTRLTVT.

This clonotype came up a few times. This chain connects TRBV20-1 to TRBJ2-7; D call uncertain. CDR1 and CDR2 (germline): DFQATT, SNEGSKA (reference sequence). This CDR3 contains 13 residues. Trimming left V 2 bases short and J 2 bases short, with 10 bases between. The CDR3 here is CSARTVQTYEQYF. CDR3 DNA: TGCAGTGCTAGAACCGTTCAGACCTACGAGCAGTACTTC.

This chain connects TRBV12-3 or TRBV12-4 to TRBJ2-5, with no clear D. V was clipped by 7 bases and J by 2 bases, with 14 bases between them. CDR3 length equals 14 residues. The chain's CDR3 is CASKGQKGQETQYF. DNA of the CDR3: TGTGCCAGCAAGGGTCAAAAGGGACAAGAGACCCAGTACTTC.

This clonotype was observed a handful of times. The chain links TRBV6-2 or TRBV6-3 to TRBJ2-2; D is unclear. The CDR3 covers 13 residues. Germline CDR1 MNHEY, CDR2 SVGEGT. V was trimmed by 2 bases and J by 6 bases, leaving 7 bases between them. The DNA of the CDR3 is TGTGCCAGCAGTTACAGGGATTCCGGGGAGCTGTTTTTT. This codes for CASSYRDSGELFF.

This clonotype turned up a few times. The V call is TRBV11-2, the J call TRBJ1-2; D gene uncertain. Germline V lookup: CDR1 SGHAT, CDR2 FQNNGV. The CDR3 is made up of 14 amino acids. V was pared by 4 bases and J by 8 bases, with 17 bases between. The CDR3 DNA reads TGTGCCAGCAGCTCCCCCGCAAGGTCTCAGGGCTACACCTTC. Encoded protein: CASSSPARSQGYTF.

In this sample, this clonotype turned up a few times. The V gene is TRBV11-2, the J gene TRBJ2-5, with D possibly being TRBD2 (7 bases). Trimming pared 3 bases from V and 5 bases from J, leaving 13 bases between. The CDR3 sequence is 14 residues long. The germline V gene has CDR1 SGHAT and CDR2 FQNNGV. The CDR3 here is CASSFLSGGETQYF. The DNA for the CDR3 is TGTGCCAGCAGCTTTTTATCGGGGGGCGAGACCCAGTACTTC.

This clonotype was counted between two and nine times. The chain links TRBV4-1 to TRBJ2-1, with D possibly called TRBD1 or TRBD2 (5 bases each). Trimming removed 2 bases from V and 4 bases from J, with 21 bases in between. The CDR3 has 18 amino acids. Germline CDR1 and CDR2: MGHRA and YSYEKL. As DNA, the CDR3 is TGCGCCAGCAGCCAATTTTTAGGGGTCCGGGGTGGGTACAATGAGCAGTTCTTC. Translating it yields CASSQFLGVRGGYNEQFF.

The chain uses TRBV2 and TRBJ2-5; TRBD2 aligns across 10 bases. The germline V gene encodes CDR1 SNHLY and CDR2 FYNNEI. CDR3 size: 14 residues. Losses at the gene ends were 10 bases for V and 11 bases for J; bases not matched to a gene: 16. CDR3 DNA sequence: TGTGCCACCATGAGGACTAGCGGAAACAATGAGCAGTACTTC. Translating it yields CATMRTSGNNEQYF.

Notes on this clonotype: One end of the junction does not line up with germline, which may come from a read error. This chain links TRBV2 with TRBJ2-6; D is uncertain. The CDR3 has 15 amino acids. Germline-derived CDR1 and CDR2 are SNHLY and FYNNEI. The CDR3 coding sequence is TGTGCCAGCAGCGAAGAGAACTTAGGGGCCAACGTCCTGACTTTC. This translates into CASSEENLGANVLTF.